This T cell receptor (beta chain) was identified in a study of Graves' ophthalmopathy and Graves' hyperthyroidism. Study-wide results and caveats: Most thyroid clonotypes expanded beyond 0.001 frequency were also found in blood.

This clonotype was counted ten times or more. What it binds is unknown. The TCR beta CDR3 regions underwent amplification from RNA transcripts. A first-round RT-PCR used HTBI primers, followed by a second-round multiplex PCR. TCRdb re-derived calls from the multiplex PCR reads in MiXCR, one entry per CDR3 protein. The top ten clones hold roughly 8.9% of a sample with some 160,000 distinct CDR3 sequences, roughly two fifths of them seen once. Researchers turned away patients with other autoimmune diseases, uncontrolled infections, pregnancy or lactation. Trimming removed 1 base from V and 4 bases from J, with 13 bases in between. Germline V lookup: CDR1 MGHDK, CDR2 SYGVNS. The CDR3 runs to 16 residues.

V usage is TRBV25-1 and J usage is TRBJ2-2; D is possibly TRBD2 (5 bases). The source material was peripheral blood. The source is a man under 40 with Graves' ophthalmopathy. CDR3 sequence: CASSESVGVSTGELFF. The CDR3 DNA reads as TGTGCCAGCAGTGAATCCGTGGGAGTGAGCACCGGGGAGCTGTTTTTT.